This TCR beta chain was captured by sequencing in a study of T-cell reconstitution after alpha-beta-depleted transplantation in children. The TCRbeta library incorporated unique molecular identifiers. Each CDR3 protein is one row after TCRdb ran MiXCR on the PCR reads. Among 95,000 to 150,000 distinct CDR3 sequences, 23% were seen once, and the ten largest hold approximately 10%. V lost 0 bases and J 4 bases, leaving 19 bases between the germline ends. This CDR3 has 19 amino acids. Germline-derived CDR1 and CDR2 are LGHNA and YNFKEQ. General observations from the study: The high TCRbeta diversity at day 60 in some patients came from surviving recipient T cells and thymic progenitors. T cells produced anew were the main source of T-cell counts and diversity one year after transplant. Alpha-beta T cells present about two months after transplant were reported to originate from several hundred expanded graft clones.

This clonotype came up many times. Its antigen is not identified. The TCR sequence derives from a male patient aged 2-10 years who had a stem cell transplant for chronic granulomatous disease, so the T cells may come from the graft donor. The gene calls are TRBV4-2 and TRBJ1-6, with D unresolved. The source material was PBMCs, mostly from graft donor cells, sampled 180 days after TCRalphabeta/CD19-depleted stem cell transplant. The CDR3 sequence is CASSQDEENGVGYNSPLHF. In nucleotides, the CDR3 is TGTGCCAGCAGCCAAGATGAGGAGAATGGTGTGGGGTATAATTCACCCCTCCACTTT.